Listed below are T cell receptor beta chains from one sample, sequenced in a study of blood T cell repertoires in COVID-19. Assay: immunoSEQ multiplex PCR; the TCRdb copy retains only in-frame clones and omits some. This table has around 250,000 clones, approximately 83% appearing once. Sample: PBMCs or T cells enriched from blood (not recorded which). All receptors come from a woman aged 45-65 years who had recovered from COVID-19. The conserved cysteine and the conserved F or W are not part of the CDR3 here. The order of the fields is J gene, V gene, CDR3 protein.

J gene: TRBJ2-7; V gene: TRBV6-5; CDR3 protein: ASTPSRFSEQY
J gene: TRBJ1-4; V gene: TRBV18; CDR3 protein: ASSPRGVSNEKLF
J gene: TRBJ2-7; V gene: TRBV28; CDR3 protein: ASSPRQGGRSYEQY
J gene: TRBJ2-2; V gene: TRBV4-2; CDR3 protein: ASSQVLAANTGELF
J gene: TRBJ2-5; V gene: TRBV3-1/TRBV3-2; CDR3 protein: ASSRGSQAETQY
J gene: TRBJ2-7; V gene: TRBV5-5; CDR3 protein: ASSLSWSSYEQY
J gene: TRBJ2-7; V gene: TRBV27; CDR3 protein: ASRRGTSGREQY
J gene: TRBJ1-2; V gene: TRBV15; CDR3 protein: ATSKWNRGPGYT
J gene: TRBJ2-1; V gene: TRBV10-3; CDR3 protein: AISPSYNEQF
J gene: TRBJ2-7; V gene: TRBV2; CDR3 protein: AAWAAGDEQY
J gene: TRBJ2-1; V gene: TRBV27; CDR3 protein: ASSLGLAGGLGNEQF
J gene: TRBJ2-3; V gene: TRBV27; CDR3 protein: ASGAGGRGTDTQY
J gene: TRBJ2-7; V gene: TRBV15; CDR3 protein: ATSRVVGGSSYEQY
J gene: TRBJ1-3; V gene: TRBV28; CDR3 protein: ASSQGAEDTIY
J gene: TRBJ1-5; V gene: TRBV28; CDR3 protein: ASSQGAQPQH
J gene: TRBJ1-1; V gene: TRBV11-3; CDR3 protein: ASSREANTEAF
J gene: TRBJ2-1; V gene: TRBV6-6; CDR3 protein: ASGWTSGSPNEQF
J gene: TRBJ1-5; V gene: TRBV5-6; CDR3 protein: ASSLGQGLGQPQH
J gene: TRBJ1-2; V gene: TRBV5-1; CDR3 protein: ASSLQGARNYGYT
J gene: TRBJ2-7; V gene: TRBV28; CDR3 protein: ASRFGQGSYEQY
J gene: TRBJ2-7; V gene: TRBV28; CDR3 protein: ASSLRDSQPYEQY
J gene: TRBJ1-5; V gene: TRBV19; CDR3 protein: ASTPRGQPNQPQH
J gene: TRBJ2-2; V gene: TRBV3-1/TRBV3-2; CDR3 protein: ASSTGTGRVGELF
J gene: TRBJ2-7; V gene: TRBV5-6; CDR3 protein: ASSPSGGRGQY
J gene: TRBJ2-7; V gene: TRBV11-2; CDR3 protein: ASSRQVHEQY
J gene: TRBJ1-3; V gene: TRBV7-9; CDR3 protein: ASSPPEGARGNTIY